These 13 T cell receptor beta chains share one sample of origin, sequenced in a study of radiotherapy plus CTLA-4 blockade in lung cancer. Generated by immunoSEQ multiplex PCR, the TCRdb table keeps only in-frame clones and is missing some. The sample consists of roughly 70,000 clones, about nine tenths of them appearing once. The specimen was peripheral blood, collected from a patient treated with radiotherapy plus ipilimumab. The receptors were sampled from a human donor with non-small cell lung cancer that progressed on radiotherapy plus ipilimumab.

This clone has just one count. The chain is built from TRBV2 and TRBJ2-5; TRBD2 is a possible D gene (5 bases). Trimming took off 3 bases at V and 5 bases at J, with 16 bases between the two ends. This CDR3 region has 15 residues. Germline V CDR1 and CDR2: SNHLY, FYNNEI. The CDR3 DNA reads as TGTGCCAGCAGTGACCCCCTACCGGGGATGGAGACCCAGTACTTC. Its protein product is CASSDPLPGMETQYF.

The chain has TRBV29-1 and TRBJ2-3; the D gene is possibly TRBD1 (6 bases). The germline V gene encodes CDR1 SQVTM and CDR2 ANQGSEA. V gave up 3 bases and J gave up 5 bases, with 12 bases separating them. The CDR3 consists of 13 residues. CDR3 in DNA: TGCAGCGTTGAGAGGCAGGGGATAGATACGCAGTATTTT. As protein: CSVERQGIDTQYF.

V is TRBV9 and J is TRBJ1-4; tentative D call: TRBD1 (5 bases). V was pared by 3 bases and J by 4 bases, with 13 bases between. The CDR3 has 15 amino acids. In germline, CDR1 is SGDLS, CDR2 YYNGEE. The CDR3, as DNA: TGTGCCAGCAGCGCCTCAGGGATAGTTAATGAAAAACTGTTTTTT. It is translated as CASSASGIVNEKLFF.

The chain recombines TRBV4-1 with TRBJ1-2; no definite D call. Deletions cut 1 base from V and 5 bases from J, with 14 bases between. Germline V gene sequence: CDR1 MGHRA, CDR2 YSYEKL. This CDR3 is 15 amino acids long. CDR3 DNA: TGCGCCAGCAGCCAAGGCCCAGGCACCCTGTATGGCTACACCTTC. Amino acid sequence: CASSQGPGTLYGYTF.

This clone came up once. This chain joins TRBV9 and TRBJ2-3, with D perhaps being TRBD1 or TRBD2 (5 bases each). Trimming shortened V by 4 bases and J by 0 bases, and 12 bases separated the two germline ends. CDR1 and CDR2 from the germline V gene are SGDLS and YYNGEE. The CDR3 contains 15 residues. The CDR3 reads CASSRDPISTDTQYF. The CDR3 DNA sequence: TGTGCCAGCAGCCGGGACCCAATCAGCACAGATACGCAGTATTTT.

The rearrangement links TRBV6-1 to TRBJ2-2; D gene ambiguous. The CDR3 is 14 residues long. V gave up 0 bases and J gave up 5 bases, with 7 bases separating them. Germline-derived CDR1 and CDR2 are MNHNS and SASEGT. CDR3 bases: TGTGCCAGCAGTGAAGCGGTGGAAACCGGGGAGCTGTTTTTT. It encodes CASSEAVETGELFF.

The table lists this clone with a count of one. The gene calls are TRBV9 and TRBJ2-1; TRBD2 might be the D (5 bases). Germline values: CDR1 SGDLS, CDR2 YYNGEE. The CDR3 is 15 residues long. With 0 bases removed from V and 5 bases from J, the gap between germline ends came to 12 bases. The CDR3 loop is CASSVGLARHNEQFF. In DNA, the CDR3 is TGTGCCAGCAGCGTAGGATTAGCGAGACACAATGAGCAGTTCTTC.

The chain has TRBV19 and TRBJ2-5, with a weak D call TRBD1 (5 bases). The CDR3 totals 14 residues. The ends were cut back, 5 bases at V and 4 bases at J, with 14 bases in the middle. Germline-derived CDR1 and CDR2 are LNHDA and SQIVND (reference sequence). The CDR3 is CASSDSIRGETQYF. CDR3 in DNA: TGTGCCAGTAGTGACTCAATTAGGGGAGAGACCCAGTACTTC.

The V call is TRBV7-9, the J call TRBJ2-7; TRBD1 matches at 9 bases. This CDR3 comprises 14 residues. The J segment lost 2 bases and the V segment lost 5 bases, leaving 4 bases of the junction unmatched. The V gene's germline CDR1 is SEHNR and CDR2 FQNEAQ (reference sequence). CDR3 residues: CASSVWDRAYEQYF. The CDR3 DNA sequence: TGTGCCAGCAGCGTCTGGGACAGGGCCTACGAGCAGTACTTC.

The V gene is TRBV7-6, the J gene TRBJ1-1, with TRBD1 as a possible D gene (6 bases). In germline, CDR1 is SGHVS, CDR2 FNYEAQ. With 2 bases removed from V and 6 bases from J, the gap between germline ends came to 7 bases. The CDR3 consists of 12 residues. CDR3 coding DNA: TGTGCCAGCAGCTTACCAGGGGCTGAAGCTTTCTTT. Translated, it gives CASSLPGAEAFF.

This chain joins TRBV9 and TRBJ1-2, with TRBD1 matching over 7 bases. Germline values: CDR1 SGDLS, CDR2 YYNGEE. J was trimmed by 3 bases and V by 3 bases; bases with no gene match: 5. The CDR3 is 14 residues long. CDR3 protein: CASSATGTDYGYTF. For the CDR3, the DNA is TGTGCCAGCAGCGCTACCGGGACAGACTATGGCTACACCTTC.

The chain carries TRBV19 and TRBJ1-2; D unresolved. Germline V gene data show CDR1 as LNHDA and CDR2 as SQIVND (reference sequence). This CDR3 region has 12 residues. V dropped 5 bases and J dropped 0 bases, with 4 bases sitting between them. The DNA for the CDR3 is TGTGCCAGTAGTGTGTCTAACTATGGCTACACCTTC. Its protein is CASSVSNYGYTF.

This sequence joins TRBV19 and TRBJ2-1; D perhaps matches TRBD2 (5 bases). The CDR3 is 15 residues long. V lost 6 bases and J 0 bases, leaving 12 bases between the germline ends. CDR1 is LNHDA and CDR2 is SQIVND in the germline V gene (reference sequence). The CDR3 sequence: CASSQEDLSYNEQFF. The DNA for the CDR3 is TGTGCCAGTAGCCAGGAGGACCTCTCCTACAATGAGCAGTTCTTC.